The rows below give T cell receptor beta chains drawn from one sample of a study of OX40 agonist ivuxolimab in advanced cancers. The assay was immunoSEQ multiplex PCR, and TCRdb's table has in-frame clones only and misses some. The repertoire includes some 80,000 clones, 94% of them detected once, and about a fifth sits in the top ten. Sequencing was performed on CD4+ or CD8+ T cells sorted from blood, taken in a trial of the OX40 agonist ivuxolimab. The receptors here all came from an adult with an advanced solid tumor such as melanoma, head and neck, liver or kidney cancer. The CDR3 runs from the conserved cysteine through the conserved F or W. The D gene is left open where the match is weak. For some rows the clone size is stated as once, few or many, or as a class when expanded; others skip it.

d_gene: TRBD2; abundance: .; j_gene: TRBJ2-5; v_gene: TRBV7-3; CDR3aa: CASSLTPRLAGKETQYF; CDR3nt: TGTGCCAGCAGCTTAACCCCCAGACTAGCGGGAAAAGAGACCCAGTACTTC
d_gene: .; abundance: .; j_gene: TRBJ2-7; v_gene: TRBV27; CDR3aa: CASSLGTNYEQYF; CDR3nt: TGTGCCAGCAGTTTGGGCACGAACTACGAGCAGTACTTC
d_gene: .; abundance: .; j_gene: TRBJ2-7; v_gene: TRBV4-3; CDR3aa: CANANRDGTSYEQYF; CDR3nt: TGCGCCAACGCGAACCGGGACGGAACCTCCTACGAGCAGTACTTC
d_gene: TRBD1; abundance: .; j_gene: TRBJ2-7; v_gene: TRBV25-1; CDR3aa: CASSLLTGEEQYF; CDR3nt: TGTGCCAGCAGTCTCTTGACAGGGGAAGAGCAGTACTTC
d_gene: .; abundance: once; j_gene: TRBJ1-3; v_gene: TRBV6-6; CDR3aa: CASSYQDTIYF; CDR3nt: TGTGCCAGCAGTTACCAGGACACCATATATTTT
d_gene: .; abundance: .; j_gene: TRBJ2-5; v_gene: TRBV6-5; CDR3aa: CASSYTPGVKGTQYF; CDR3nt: TGTGCCAGCAGTTACACCCCGGGTGTCAAGGGGACCCAGTACTTC
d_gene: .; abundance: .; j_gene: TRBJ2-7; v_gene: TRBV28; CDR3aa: CASSFPRDSLYEQYF; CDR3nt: TGTGCCAGCAGTTTTCCGAGGGACTCCCTCTACGAGCAGTACTTC
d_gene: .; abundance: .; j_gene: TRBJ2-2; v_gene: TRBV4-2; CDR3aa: CASSPGNSGELFF; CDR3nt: TGTGCCAGCAGCCCAGGCAACTCCGGGGAGCTGTTTTTT
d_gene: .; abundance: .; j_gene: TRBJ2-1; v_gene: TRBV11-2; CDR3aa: CASSLDGGSYNEQFF; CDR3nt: TGTGCCAGCAGCTTAGATGGTGGGTCCTACAATGAGCAGTTCTTC
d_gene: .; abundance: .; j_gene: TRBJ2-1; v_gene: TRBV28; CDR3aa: CASSTTGFKEFF; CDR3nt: TGTGCCAGCAGTACCACAGGGTTCAAGGAGTTCTTC
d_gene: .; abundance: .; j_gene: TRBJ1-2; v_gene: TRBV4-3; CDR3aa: CASSQEMAGGYGYTF; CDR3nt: TGCGCCAGCAGCCAAGAGATGGCAGGTGGCTATGGCTACACCTTC
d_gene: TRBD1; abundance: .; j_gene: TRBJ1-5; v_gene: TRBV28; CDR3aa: CASSQPGGYQPQHF; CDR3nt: TGTGCCAGCAGTCAACCAGGGGGCTATCAGCCCCAGCATTTT
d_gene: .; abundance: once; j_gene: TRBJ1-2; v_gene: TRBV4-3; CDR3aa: CASSQEREDYGYTF; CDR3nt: TGCGCCAGCAGCCAAGAGCGGGAAGACTATGGCTACACCTTC
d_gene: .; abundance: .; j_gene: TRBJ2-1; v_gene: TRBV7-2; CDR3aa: CANSRLSAGAHEQFF; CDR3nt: TGTGCCAACAGCCGGCTGAGCGCCGGGGCCCATGAGCAGTTCTTC
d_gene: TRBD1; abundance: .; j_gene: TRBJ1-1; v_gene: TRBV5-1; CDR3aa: CASSLTGGEYTEAFF; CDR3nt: TGCGCCAGCAGTCTTACAGGGGGCGAGTACACTGAAGCTTTCTTT
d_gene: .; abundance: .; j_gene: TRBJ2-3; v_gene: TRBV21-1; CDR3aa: CASSNAPLAQYF; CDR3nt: TGTGCCAGCAGCAATGCCCCCCTAGCGCAGTATTTT
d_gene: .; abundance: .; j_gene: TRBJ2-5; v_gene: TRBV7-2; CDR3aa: CASSNGWSTETQYF; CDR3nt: TGTGCCAGCAGCAACGGGTGGAGCACGGAGACCCAGTACTTC
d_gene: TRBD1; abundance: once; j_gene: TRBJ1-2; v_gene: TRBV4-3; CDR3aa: CASSQGVTGGLGYTF; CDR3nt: TGCGCCAGCAGCCAAGGGGTAACAGGGGGATTAGGCTACACCTTC
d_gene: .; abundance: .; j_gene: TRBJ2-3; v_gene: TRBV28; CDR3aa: CASSLRPARMTDTQYF; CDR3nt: TGTGCCAGCAGCCTTCGCCCCGCGCGCATGACAGATACGCAGTATTTT
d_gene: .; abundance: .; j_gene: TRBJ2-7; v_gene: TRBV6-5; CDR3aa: CASGFERTYF; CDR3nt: TGTGCCAGCGGTTTCGAGCGTACATACTTC
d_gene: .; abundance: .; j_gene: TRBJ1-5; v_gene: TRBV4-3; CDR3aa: CASSQVARDISNSNQPQHF; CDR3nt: TGCGCCAGCAGCCAAGTGGCTCGCGACATAAGCAATAGCAATCAGCCCCAGCATTTT
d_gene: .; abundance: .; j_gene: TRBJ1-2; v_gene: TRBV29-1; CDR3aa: CSVLLANYGYTF; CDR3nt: TGCAGCGTTTTATTGGCTAACTATGGCTACACCTTC
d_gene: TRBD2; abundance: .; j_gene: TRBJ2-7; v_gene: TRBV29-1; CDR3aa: CSVESAGGPSYEQYF; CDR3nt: TGCAGCGTTGAGTCAGCGGGGGGGCCTTCCTACGAGCAGTACTTC
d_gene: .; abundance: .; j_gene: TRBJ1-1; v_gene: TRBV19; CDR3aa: CASRGGRHTEAFF; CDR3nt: TGTGCCAGTAGGGGGGGGAGGCACACTGAAGCTTTCTTT
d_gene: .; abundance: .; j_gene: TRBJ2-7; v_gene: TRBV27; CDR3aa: CASSSPGTLYEQYF; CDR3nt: TGTGCCAGCAGTTCTCCCGGGACACTATACGAGCAGTACTTC
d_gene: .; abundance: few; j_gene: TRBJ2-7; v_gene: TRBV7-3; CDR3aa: CASSLGVRGYEQYF; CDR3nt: TGTGCCAGCAGCTTGGGAGTGCGAGGCTACGAGCAGTACTTC
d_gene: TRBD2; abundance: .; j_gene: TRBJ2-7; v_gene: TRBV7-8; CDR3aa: CASSLAGGPPPYEQYF; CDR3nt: TGTGCCAGCAGCTTAGCGGGAGGGCCTCCCCCCTACGAGCAGTACTTC
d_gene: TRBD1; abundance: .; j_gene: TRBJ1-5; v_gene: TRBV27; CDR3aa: CASSLTGSTNQPQHF; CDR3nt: TGTGCCAGCAGCCTGACAGGGTCCACCAATCAGCCCCAGCATTTT
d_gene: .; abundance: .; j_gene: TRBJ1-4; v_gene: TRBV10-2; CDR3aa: CASTPRPGEKLFF; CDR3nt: TGCGCCAGCACCCCGCGGCCCGGCGAAAAACTGTTTTTT
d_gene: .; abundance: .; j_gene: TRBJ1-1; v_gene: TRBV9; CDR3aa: CASSVGEGGPLNTEAFF; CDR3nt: TGTGCCAGCAGCGTAGGCGAGGGGGGTCCGTTAAACACTGAAGCTTTCTTT
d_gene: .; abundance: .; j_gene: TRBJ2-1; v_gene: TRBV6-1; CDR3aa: CASSEEARYEQFF; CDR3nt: TGTGCCAGCAGTGAAGAGGCGAGGTATGAGCAGTTCTTC
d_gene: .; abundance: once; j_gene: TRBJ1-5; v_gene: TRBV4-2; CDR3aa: CASSQVGPYSNQPQHF; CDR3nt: TGTGCCAGCAGCCAAGTCGGACCGTATAGCAATCAGCCCCAGCATTTT
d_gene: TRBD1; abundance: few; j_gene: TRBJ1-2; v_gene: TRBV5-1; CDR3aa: CASRSGTGGDYGYTF; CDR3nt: TGCGCCAGCAGATCCGGGACAGGGGGCGACTATGGCTACACCTTC
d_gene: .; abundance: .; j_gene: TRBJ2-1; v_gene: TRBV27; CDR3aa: CASTSSASYNEQFF; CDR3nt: TGTGCCAGCACGTCTAGCGCCTCCTACAATGAGCAGTTCTTC
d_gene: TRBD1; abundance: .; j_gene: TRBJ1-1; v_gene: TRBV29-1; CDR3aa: CSVDRGRMNTEAFF; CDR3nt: TGCAGCGTGGACAGGGGCCGTATGAACACTGAAGCTTTCTTT
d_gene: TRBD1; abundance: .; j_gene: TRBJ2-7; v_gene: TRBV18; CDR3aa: CASSPPGEYGTDTNEQYF; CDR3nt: TGTGCCAGCTCACCACCAGGGGAATACGGGACAGACACGAACGAGCAGTACTTC
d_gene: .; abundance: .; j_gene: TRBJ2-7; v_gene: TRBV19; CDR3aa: CASSDYGYEQYF; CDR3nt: TGTGCCAGTAGTGACTATGGCTACGAGCAGTACTTC
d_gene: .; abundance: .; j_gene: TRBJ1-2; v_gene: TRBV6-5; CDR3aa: CASSTVLGDYGYTF; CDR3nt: TGTGCCAGCAGTACGGTCCTGGGTGACTATGGCTACACCTTC
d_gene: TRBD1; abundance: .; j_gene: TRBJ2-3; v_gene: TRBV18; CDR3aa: CASSPRQGPSTDTQYF; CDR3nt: TGTGCCAGCTCACCCCGACAGGGCCCTAGCACAGATACGCAGTATTTT
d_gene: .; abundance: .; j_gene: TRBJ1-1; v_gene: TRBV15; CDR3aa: CATSRDLGTLEAFF; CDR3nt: TGTGCCACCAGCAGAGATCTTGGGACGCTTGAAGCTTTCTTT
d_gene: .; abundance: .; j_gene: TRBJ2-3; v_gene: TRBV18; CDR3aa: CASSLEGAGRVTDTQYF; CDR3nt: TGTGCCAGCTCATTGGAGGGGGCTGGTAGGGTGACAGATACGCAGTATTTT
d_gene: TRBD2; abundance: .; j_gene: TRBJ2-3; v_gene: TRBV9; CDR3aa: CASSVAAGTTSGVLNTQYF; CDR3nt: TGTGCCAGCAGCGTAGCGGCGGGAACGACTAGCGGGGTACTGAATACGCAGTATTTT